This TCR beta chain appears in the sequencing data of a study of Ad26.COV2.S vaccination and SARS-CoV-2 variants. Study-wide results and caveats: Substantial breadth in spike-specific CD8+ and CD4+ T cell responses was reportedly seen after vaccination. Breadth measured for non-spike TCRs was similar across vaccine and placebo recipients. Spike-specific TCR breadth in vaccine recipients exceeded that seen in placebo recipients.

The assay was immunoSEQ multiplex PCR, and TCRdb's table has in-frame clones only and misses some. The sample carries approximately 400,000 clones, about 90% recorded once. Concerning this clone: What it recognizes is unknown.

The sequence was collected from a human donor who had recovered from COVID-19. Sequencing used peripheral blood, obtained after recovery from COVID-19.

The CDR3 loop is CASSLGDEGVKQYF. DNA of the CDR3: TGCGCCAGCAGCTTGGGCGATGAAGGGGTGAAGCAGTACTTC. The chain joins TRBV5-1 to TRBJ2-7, with a tentative D call TRBD1 (5 bases). This CDR3 spans 14 amino acids. Trimming removed 0 bases at V and 8 bases at J, with 15 bases between. Germline CDR1 SGHRS, CDR2 YFSETQ. The variable domain in full, completed from reference TRBV5-1 and TRBJ2-7, reads KAGVTQTPRYLIKTRGQQVTLSCSPISGHRSVSWYQQTPGQGLQFLFEYFSETQRNKGNFPGRFSGRQFSNSRSEMNVSTLELGDSALYLCASSLGDEGVKQYFGPGTRLTVT.